These 23 T cell receptor beta chains came from one sample sequenced in a study of OX40 agonist ivuxolimab in advanced cancers. TCRdb keeps only in-frame clones here, not all; method: immunoSEQ multiplex PCR. The table lists approximately 100,000 clones, about 91% of them singletons, with roughly 0.5% in the top ten. The source material was CD4+ or CD8+ T cells sorted from blood, sampled in a trial of the OX40 agonist ivuxolimab. The receptors here all came from an adult with an advanced solid tumor such as melanoma, head and neck, liver or kidney cancer.

The CDR3, as DNA: TGTGCCAGCAGCCGGGACAGGGTAGAGGGCTACACCTTC. The encoded protein is CASSRDRVEGYTF. The chain carries TRBV7-8 and TRBJ1-2; the match to TRBD1 covers 9 bases. This CDR3 is 13 amino acids long. Germline lookup yields CDR1 SGHVS and CDR2 FQNEAQ. V lost 5 bases, J lost 8 bases, and 6 bases stayed unmatched.

Only one count was recorded for this clone. The rearrangement uses TRBV6-1 and TRBJ1-4; TRBD1 is a possible D gene (5 bases). The CDR3 is 13 residues long. Between the trimmed V and J ends, which lost 11 bases and 8 bases, there was a span of 18 bases. The germline V gene has CDR1 MNHNS and CDR2 SASEGT. The CDR3 protein is CASHLAWGEKLFF. CDR3 sequence (DNA): TGTGCCTCCCATTTGGCATGGGGGGAAAAACTGTTTTTT.

The chain links TRBV11-2 to TRBJ2-3; D might be TRBD2 (7 bases). CDR3 length: 15 amino acids. V was trimmed by 10 bases and J by 4 bases, leaving 21 bases between them. Germline lookup yields CDR1 SGHAT and CDR2 FQNNGV. The CDR3 loop reads CATVEGGQSADTQYF. The CDR3, as DNA: TGTGCCACCGTAGAGGGGGGGCAGTCGGCAGATACGCAGTATTTT.

The chain carries TRBV6-5 and TRBJ2-2; maybe TRBD2 (5 bases). The CDR3 has 14 amino acids. The germline gives CDR1 MNHEY, CDR2 SVGAGI. V was cut by 5 bases and J by 7 bases, with 14 bases left in between. DNA for the CDR3: TGTGCCAGCAGTCCACAACTAGGAAGCGGGGAGCTGTTTTTT. Amino acids: CASSPQLGSGELFF.

Only one count was recorded for this clone. The rearrangement links TRBV7-3 to TRBJ2-5; 7 nucleotides align to TRBD1. V lost 0 bases and J lost 2; bases outside the gene matches: 0. Germline V gene data show CDR1 as SGHTA and CDR2 as FQGTGA. The CDR3 is made up of 14 amino acids. CDR3 coding DNA: TGTGCCAGCAGCTTAACGGGACAGCAAGAGACCCAGTACTTC. Translation gives CASSLTGQQETQYF. The variable domain in full, with the rest retrieved from reference TRBV7-3 and TRBJ2-5, is GAGVSQTPSNKVTEKGKYVELRCDPISGHTALYWYRQSLGQGPEFLIYFQGTGAADDSGLPNDRFFAVRPEGSVSTLKIQRTERGDSAVYLCASSLTGQQETQYFGPGTRLLVL.

The chain links TRBV16 to TRBJ2-3; D may be TRBD2 (6 bases). The germline V gene has CDR1 KGHSY and CDR2 FQNENV. The V and J ends lost 4 bases and 4 bases respectively, with 12 bases between them. CDR3 size: 14 residues. The CDR3 region is CASSPRRVADTQYF. Written as DNA, the CDR3 is TGTGCCAGCAGCCCACGGAGGGTAGCAGATACGCAGTATTTT.

V and J are TRBV5-4 and TRBJ1-4, with D unclear. Germline lookup yields CDR1 SGHNT and CDR2 YYREEE (reference sequence). The CDR3 is 13 amino acids. Trimming took off 4 bases at V and 10 bases at J, with 14 bases between the two ends. The CDR3, as DNA: TGTGCCAGCAGCCCCCGTGAGGGCGGAAAACTGTTTTTT. As protein: CASSPREGGKLFF.

The genes are TRBV6-4 and TRBJ2-2, with D possibly being TRBD1 or TRBD2 (5 bases each). Trimming shortened V by 8 bases and J by 4 bases, and 14 bases separated the two germline ends. Per the germline V gene, CDR1 is MRHNA and CDR2 is SNTAGT. CDR3 size: 14 residues. The CDR3 region is CASSTPRGTGELFF. The CDR3 DNA is TGTGCCAGCTCCACCCCGAGGGGCACCGGGGAGCTGTTTTTT.

V is TRBV7-3 and J is TRBJ1-1; D gene unclear. Germline lookup yields CDR1 SGHTA and CDR2 FQGTGA. V lost 5 bases and J lost 1, with 8 bases in between. The CDR3 contains 13 residues. CDR3 region: CASSPQQNTEAFF. CDR3 bases: TGTGCCAGCAGCCCACAGCAGAACACTGAAGCTTTCTTT.

The V and J genes are TRBV5-1 and TRBJ1-2, with 7 bases identical to TRBD1. V dropped 0 bases and J dropped 7; count of bases not matched to a gene: 3. The CDR3 consists of 13 residues. Looked up from germline, CDR1 is SGHRS and CDR2 is YFSETQ. The CDR3, as DNA: TGCGCCAGCAGCTTGGGAGGGGGCCCTGGCTACACCTTC. It is translated as CASSLGGGPGYTF.

The V and J genes are TRBV5-1 and TRBJ2-1, with 9 bases aligning to TRBD2. V lost 5 bases to trimming and J lost 2 bases; unmatched junction nucleotides: 11. The V gene's germline CDR1 is SGHRS and CDR2 YFSETQ. CDR3 length equals 17 residues. CDR3 nucleotides: TGCGCCAGCAGACCCCGGGAGCGGGGGGTGGCCTACAATGAGCAGTTCTTC. This sequence encodes CASRPRERGVAYNEQFF. Drawing the rest from reference TRBV5-1 and TRBJ2-1, the complete variable domain is KAGVTQTPRYLIKTRGQQVTLSCSPISGHRSVSWYQQTPGQGLQFLFEYFSETQRNKGNFPGRFSGRQFSNSRSEMNVSTLELGDSALYLCASRPRERGVAYNEQFFGPGTRLTVL.

This chain joins TRBV2 and TRBJ1-2, with D hard to call. There are 13 residues in the CDR3. The V end lost 2 bases, the J end lost 3 bases, and 7 bases lay between the germline ends. Per the germline V gene, CDR1 is SNHLY and CDR2 is FYNNEI. The CDR3 DNA follows: TGTGCCAGCAGTGAAATAGGAGACTATGGCTACACCTTC. It specifies CASSEIGDYGYTF.

This chain connects TRBV27 to TRBJ1-5, with TRBD1 identical over 7 bases. Germline V gene data show CDR1 as MNHEY and CDR2 as SMNVEV (reference sequence). The CDR3 extends over 18 amino acids. V lost 3 bases and J lost 2; bases outside the gene matches: 13. The CDR3 DNA sequence: TGTGCCAGCAGTTTGCTGACAGGGAAGGTTTTGGGCAATCAGCCCCAGCATTTT. Its translation: CASSLLTGKVLGNQPQHF.

The genes are TRBV6-5 and TRBJ2-7; D tentatively reads TRBD1 or TRBD2 (5 bases each). The germline V gene has CDR1 MNHEY and CDR2 SVGAGI. This CDR3 has 14 residues. Deletions cut 4 bases from V and 3 bases from J, with 13 bases between. CDR3 sequence reads: CASSLGRAGYEQYF. The CDR3 bases are TGTGCCAGCAGTTTGGGCAGGGCGGGCTACGAGCAGTACTTC.

The chain has TRBV30 and TRBJ2-1, with 9 bases that match TRBD2. Germline V gene lookup returns CDR1 GTSNPN and CDR2 SVGIG (reference sequence). The CDR3 has 13 amino acids. V trimming: 6 bases; J trimming: 10 bases; junction bases outside the gene matches: 10. The CDR3 region is CACRTSAKGEQFF. Here the CDR3 DNA reads TGTGCCTGTCGGACTAGCGCGAAGGGAGAGCAGTTCTTC.

The chain couples TRBV2 to TRBJ2-1, with 8 bases lining up with TRBD2. This CDR3 has 15 residues. J gave up 1 base and V 4 bases, and 3 bases lay outside the gene matches. Germline CDR1 SNHLY, CDR2 FYNNEI. CDR3 sequence reads: CASSGGTRSYNEQFF. DNA of the CDR3: TGTGCCAGCAGTGGAGGGACTAGGTCCTACAATGAGCAGTTCTTC.

This clone was seen once. The genes are TRBV21-1 and TRBJ2-2; the table's D call TRBD1 went unverified against the DNA. TRBV21-1 is flagged as a pseudogene. The CDR3 is made up of 16 amino acids. CDR3 region: CASSKFHRGNTGELFF. The CDR3 bases are TGTGCCAGCAGCAAGTTTCACAGGGGAAACACCGGGGAGCTGTTTTTT.

This chain connects TRBV29-1 to TRBJ2-5; possibly TRBD2 for D (5 bases). Germline CDR1 and CDR2: SQVTM and ANQGSEA. V gave up 1 base and J gave up 7 bases, with 13 bases separating them. This CDR3 is 13 amino acids long. CDR3 nucleotide sequence: TGCAGCGTTGAAGGTTCGGGGTCGGGGACCCAGTACTTC. Protein: CSVEGSGSGTQYF.

The rearrangement links TRBV6-6 to TRBJ1-4, with 9 bases identical to TRBD1. Germline CDR1 and CDR2: MNHNY and SVGAGI (reference sequence). V shed 4 bases and J 2 bases; nucleotides not matched to a gene: 2. This CDR3 is 15 amino acids long. CDR3 sequence: CASSWGQGTNEKLFF. The CDR3 DNA follows: TGTGCCAGCAGTTGGGGACAGGGCACTAATGAAAAACTGTTTTTT.

The chain employs TRBV11-2 and TRBJ1-1; 7 bases agree with TRBD1. This CDR3 comprises 13 residues. Germline assignment: CDR1 SGHAT and CDR2 FQNNGV. V shed 5 bases, J shed 10 bases, and the junction held 10 bases outside the gene matches. CDR3 residues: CASSRGQERAAFF. CDR3 DNA: TGTGCCAGCAGCCGCGGACAGGAAAGGGCAGCTTTCTTT.

The chain recombines TRBV15 with TRBJ2-5; 7 bases agree with TRBD1. CDR3 length equals 14 residues. V trimming: 0 bases; J trimming: 5 bases; junction bases outside the gene matches: 3. The germline gives CDR1 LNHNV, CDR2 YYDKDF (reference sequence). CDR3 in amino acids: CATSRDKGAETQYF. CDR3 nucleotides: TGTGCCACCAGCAGAGATAAGGGGGCGGAGACCCAGTACTTC. Using reference TRBV15 and TRBJ2-5 for the parts outside the CDR3, the full variable domain is DAMVIQNPRYQVTQFGKPVTLSCSQTLNHNVMYWYQQKSSQAPKLLFHYYDKDFNNEADTPDNFQSRRPNTSFCFLDIRSPGLGDTAMYLCATSRDKGAETQYFGPGTRLLVL.

The rearrangement links TRBV23-1 to TRBJ1-1; D is perhaps TRBD1 (5 bases). TRBV23-1 qualifies as an ORF whose function is uncertain. Trimming removed 0 bases from V and 0 bases from J, with 11 bases in between. The CDR3 spans 16 residues. The CDR3 sequence is CASSQSIPGVNTEAFF. As DNA, the CDR3 is TGCGCCAGCAGTCAATCTATACCGGGGGTGAACACTGAAGCTTTCTTT.

V is TRBV5-6 and J is TRBJ2-7, with D perhaps TRBD2 (5 bases). V gave up 0 bases and J gave up 2 bases, with 9 bases separating them. The CDR3 extends over 14 amino acids. Germline CDR1 SGHDT, CDR2 YYEEEE. The CDR3, as DNA: TGTGCCAGCAGCTTGGTCGGGGTCCCCTACGAGCAGTACTTC. This codes for CASSLVGVPYEQYF.